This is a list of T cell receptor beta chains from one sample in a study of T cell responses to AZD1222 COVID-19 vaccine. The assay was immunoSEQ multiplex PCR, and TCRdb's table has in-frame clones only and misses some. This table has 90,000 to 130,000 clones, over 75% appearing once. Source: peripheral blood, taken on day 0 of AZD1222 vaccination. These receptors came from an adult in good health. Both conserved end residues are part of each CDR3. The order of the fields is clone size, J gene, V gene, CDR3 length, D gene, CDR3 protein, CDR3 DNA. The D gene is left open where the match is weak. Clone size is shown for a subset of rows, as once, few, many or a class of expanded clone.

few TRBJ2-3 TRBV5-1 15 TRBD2 CASNPQRGGADTQYF TGCGCCAGCAACCCCCAACGGGGGGGCGCAGATACGCAGTATTTT
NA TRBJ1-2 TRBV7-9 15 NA CASSLRTQANYGYTF TGTGCCAGCAGCCTACGGACACAAGCTAACTATGGCTACACCTTC
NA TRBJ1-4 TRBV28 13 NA CASSFGIGEKLFF TGTGCCAGCAGTTTTGGTATTGGAGAAAAACTGTTTTTT
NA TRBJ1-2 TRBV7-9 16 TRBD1 CASSLSTGGRVYGYTF TGTGCCAGCAGCTTGAGTACAGGGGGAAGGGTCTATGGCTACACCTTC
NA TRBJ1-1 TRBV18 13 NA CASSGELRTEAFF TGTGCCAGCTCAGGGGAATTGCGCACTGAAGCTTTCTTT
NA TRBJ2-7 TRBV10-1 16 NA CASSERPRLHPNEQYF TGCGCCAGCAGTGAGAGGCCCAGGCTCCATCCAAACGAGCAGTACTTC
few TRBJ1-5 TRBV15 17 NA CATSRGGGALGNQPQHF TGTGCCACCAGCAGGGGGGGAGGGGCCCTGGGCAATCAGCCCCAGCATTTT
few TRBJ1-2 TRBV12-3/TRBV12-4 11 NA CASSSRGGYTF TGTGCCAGCAGTTCCAGGGGTGGCTACACCTTC
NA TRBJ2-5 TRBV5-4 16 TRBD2 CASRPGGRAGGETQYF TGTGCCAGCAGGCCGGGGGGCCGCGCGGGGGGAGAGACCCAGTACTTC
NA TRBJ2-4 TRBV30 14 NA CAWSVGRTKNIQYF TGTGCCTGGAGTGTGGGCAGGACCAAAAACATTCAGTACTTC
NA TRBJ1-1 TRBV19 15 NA CASSIWGRASTEAFF TGTGCCAGTAGTATCTGGGGGCGGGCCTCCACTGAAGCTTTCTTT
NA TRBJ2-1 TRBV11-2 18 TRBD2 CASSLLGLAGTSYNEQFF TGTGCCAGCAGCTTATTGGGGTTAGCGGGAACGTCCTACAATGAGCAGTTCTTC
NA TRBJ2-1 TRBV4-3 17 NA CASSQDPAYSSYNEQFF TGCGCCAGCAGCCAAGATCCGGCGTACAGCTCCTACAATGAGCAGTTCTTC
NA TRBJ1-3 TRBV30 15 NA CAWSVESISGNTIYF TGTGCCTGGAGTGTTGAAAGCATCTCTGGAAACACCATATATTTT
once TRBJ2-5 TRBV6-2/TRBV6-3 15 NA CASSYLQGRQETQYF TGTGCCAGCAGTTACCTACAGGGTCGTCAAGAGACCCAGTACTTC
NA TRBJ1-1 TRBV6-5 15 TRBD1 CASSKPQGARTEAFF TGTGCCAGCAGTAAGCCCCAGGGGGCTAGAACTGAAGCTTTCTTT
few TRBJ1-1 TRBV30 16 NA CAWRETAGTPNTEAFF TGTGCCTGGAGAGAAACCGCCGGGACACCGAACACTGAAGCTTTCTTT
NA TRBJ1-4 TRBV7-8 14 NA CASSRVNREMKLFF TGTGCCAGCAGCCGCGTCAACAGGGAGATGAAACTGTTTTTT
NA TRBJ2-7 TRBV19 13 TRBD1 CASSNRQGYEQYF TGTGCCAGTAGCAATAGACAGGGCTACGAGCAGTACTTC
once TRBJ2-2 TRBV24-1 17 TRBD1 CATSESWQGANTGELFF TGTGCCACCAGTGAGTCCTGGCAGGGGGCAAACACCGGGGAGCTGTTTTTT
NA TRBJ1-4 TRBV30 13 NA CAWSQRSGEKLFF TGTGCCTGGAGTCAACGCTCTGGGGAAAAACTGTTTTTT
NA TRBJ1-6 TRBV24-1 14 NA CATSDSGSNSPLHF TGTGCCACCAGTGATTCAGGTTCTAATTCACCCCTCCACTTT
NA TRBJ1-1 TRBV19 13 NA CASSMSGWTEAFF TGTGCCAGTAGTATGTCGGGGTGGACTGAAGCTTTCTTT
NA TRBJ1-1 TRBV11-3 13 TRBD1 CASSRDRNTEAFF TGTGCCAGCAGCAGGGACAGAAACACTGAAGCTTTCTTT
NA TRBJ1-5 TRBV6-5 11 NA CASSVAGPQHF TGTGCCAGCAGCGTCGCGGGTCCCCAGCATTTT
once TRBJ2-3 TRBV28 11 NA CASSLGGSQYF TGTGCCAGCAGCCTGGGGGGTTCGCAGTATTTT
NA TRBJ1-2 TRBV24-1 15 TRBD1 CATSDPLDRPYGYTF TGTGCCACCAGTGACCCCTTGGACAGGCCCTATGGCTACACCTTC
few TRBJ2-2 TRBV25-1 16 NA CASTGQGRLYTGELFF TGTGCCAGCACCGGCCAGGGCAGGTTGTACACCGGGGAGCTGTTTTTT
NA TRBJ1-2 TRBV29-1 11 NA CSVEWANGYTF TGCAGCGTTGAATGGGCGAATGGCTACACCTTC
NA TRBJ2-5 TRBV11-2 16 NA CASSLGGRDLGETQYF TGTGCCAGCAGCTTAGGGGGTCGGGACCTGGGGGAGACCCAGTACTTC
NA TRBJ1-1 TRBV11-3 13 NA CASSLGRNTEAFF TGTGCCAGCAGCTTGGGCCGGAACACTGAAGCTTTCTTT
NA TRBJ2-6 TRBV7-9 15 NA CASSSVYGGANVLTF TGTGCCAGCAGTTCCGTGTACGGTGGGGCCAACGTCCTGACTTTC
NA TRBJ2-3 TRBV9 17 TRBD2 CASSVVGASGNTDTQYF TGTGCCAGCAGCGTAGTCGGGGCTAGCGGGAACACAGATACGCAGTATTTT
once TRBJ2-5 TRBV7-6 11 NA CASSHRETQYF TGTGCCAGCAGCCATAGGGAGACCCAGTACTTC